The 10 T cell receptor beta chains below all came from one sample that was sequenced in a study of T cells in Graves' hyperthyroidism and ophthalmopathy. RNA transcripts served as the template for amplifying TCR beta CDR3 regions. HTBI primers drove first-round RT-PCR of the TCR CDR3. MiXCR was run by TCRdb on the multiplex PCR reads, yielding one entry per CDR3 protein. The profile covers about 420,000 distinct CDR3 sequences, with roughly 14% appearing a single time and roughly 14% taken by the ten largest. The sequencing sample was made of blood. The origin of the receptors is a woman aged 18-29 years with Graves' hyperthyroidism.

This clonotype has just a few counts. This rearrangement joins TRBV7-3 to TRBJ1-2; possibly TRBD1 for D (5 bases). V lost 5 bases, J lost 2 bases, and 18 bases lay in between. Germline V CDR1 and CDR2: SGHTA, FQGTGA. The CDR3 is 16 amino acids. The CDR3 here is CASSPNGGSGNYGYTF. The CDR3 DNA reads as TGTGCCAGCAGCCCGAACGGGGGGTCGGGGAACTATGGCTACACCTTC.

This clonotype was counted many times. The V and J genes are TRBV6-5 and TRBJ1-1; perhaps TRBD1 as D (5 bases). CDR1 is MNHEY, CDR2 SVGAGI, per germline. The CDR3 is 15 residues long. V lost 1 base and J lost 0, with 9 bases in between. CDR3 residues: CASSYLDTMNTEAFF. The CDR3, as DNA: TGTGCCAGCAGTTACTTGGACACTATGAACACTGAAGCTTTCTTT.

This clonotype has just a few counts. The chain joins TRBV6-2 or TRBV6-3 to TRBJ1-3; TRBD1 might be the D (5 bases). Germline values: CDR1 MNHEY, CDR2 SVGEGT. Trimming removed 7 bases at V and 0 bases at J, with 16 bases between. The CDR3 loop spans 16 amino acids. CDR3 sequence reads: CASKGTDKRSGNTIYF. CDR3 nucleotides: TGTGCCAGCAAAGGGACTGACAAACGCTCTGGAAACACCATATATTTT.

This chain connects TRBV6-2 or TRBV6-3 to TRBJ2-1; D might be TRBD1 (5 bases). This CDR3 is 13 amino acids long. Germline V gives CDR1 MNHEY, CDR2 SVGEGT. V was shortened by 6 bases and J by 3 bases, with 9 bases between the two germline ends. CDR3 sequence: CASRSTGYNEQFF. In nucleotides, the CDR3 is TGTGCCAGCAGAAGTACAGGCTACAATGAGCAGTTCTTC.

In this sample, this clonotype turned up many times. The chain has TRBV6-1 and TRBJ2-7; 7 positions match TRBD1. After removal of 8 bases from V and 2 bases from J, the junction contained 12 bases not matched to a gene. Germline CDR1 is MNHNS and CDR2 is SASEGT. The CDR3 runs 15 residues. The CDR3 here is CASATLQGPTYEQYF. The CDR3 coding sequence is TGTGCCAGCGCCACCTTACAGGGGCCGACCTACGAGCAGTACTTC.

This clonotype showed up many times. The CDR3 sequence is CASSEGTHTEAFF. The CDR3 region has the DNA TGTGCCAGCAGTGAAGGGACCCACACTGAAGCTTTCTTT. The rearrangement links TRBV6-1 to TRBJ1-1, with D uncertain. Germline lookup yields CDR1 MNHNS and CDR2 SASEGT. The CDR3 is made up of 13 amino acids. V was cut by 1 base and J by 3 bases, with 6 bases left in between.

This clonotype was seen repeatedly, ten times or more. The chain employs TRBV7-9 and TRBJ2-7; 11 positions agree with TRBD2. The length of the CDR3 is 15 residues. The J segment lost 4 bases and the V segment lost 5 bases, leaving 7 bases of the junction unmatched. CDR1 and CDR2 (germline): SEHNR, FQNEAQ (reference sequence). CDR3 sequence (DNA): TGTGCCAGCAGCCTTCTTAGCGGGAGGGGTTACGAGCAGTACTTC. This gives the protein CASSLLSGRGYEQYF.

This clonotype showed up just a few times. CDR3 bases: TGTGCCACCAGCAGAGATCCGGCAGGGCAGCCCCAGCATTTT. The encoded protein is CATSRDPAGQPQHF. The chain is built from TRBV15 and TRBJ1-5, with D possibly TRBD1 on 5 matching bases. Germline CDR1 and CDR2: LNHNV and YYDKDF (reference sequence). Trimming shortened V by 0 bases and J by 7 bases, and 10 bases separated the two germline ends. CDR3 size: 14 residues.

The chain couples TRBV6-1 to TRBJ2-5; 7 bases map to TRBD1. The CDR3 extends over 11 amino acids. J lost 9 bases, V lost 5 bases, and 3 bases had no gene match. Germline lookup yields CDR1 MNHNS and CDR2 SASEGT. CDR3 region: CASSRDRAQYF. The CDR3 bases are TGTGCCAGCAGTCGCGACAGGGCCCAGTACTTC.

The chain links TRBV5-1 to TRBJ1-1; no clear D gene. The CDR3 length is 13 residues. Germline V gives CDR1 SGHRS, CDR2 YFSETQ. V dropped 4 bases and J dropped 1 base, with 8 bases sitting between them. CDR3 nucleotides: TGCGCCAGCAGCCGCAGACGGAACACTGAAGCTTTCTTT. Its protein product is CASSRRRNTEAFF. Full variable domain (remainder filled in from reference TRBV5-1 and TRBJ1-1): KAGVTQTPRYLIKTRGQQVTLSCSPISGHRSVSWYQQTPGQGLQFLFEYFSETQRNKGNFPGRFSGRQFSNSRSEMNVSTLELGDSALYLCASSRRRNTEAFFGQGTRLTVV.